This is a list of T cell receptor beta chains from one sample in a study of shared clonotypes between healthy human individuals. Clones were read by immunoSEQ multiplex PCR, and TCRdb kept only the in-frame ones, dropping some. There are about 480,000 clones in the sample; less than 85% occur only once, and roughly 13% lies in the top ten. Sample: PBMCs. These receptors originate from a woman between 40 and 55 years old in good health. Some clones in this sample may be carry-over from other donors' samples. Both conserved end residues are part of each CDR3. D genes are given only for firm matches. For some rows the clone size is stated as once, few or many, or as a class when expanded; others skip it.

size,J,D,V,DNA,CDR3
.,TRBJ2-7,.,TRBV19,TGTGCCAGTAGTATAACCCGCGGGACTCCTTACGAGCAGTACTTC,CASSITRGTPYEQYF
.,TRBJ2-1,.,TRBV4-2,TGTGCCAGCAGCCAAGTGGGACTCTACGCCAATGAGCAGTTCTTC,CASSQVGLYANEQFF
.,TRBJ2-5,TRBD2,TRBV29-1,TGCAGCGTTCTAACTAGCGGGAGACTCAAGCAGTACTTC,CSVLTSGRLKQYF
.,TRBJ2-1,TRBD2,TRBV5-6,TGTGCCAGCAGCTCCGGGACTAGCGCTTACAATGAGCAGTTCTTC,CASSSGTSAYNEQFF
.,TRBJ1-3,.,TRBV5-1,TGCGCCAGCAGCTCCGGGACCCTCCCCGTGGGAAACACCATATATTTT,CASSSGTLPVGNTIYF
few,TRBJ2-3,TRBD2,TRBV28,TGTGCCAGCAGTTTAGGGAGGGCCGAAACCCCCACAGATACGCAGTATTTT,CASSLGRAETPTDTQYF
.,TRBJ2-5,TRBD2,TRBV6-5,TGTGCCAGCAGTTTCGGACTAGCGGGAGTGCAGTACTTC,CASSFGLAGVQYF
.,TRBJ2-7,.,TRBV11-1,TGTGCCAGCAGCGTAAAGGGGGGGTCCTACGAGCAGTACTTC,CASSVKGGSYEQYF
.,TRBJ2-1,TRBD1,TRBV9,TGTGCCAGCAGCTTTAGGGACAGGGTATGGTCCAATGAGCAGTTCTTC,CASSFRDRVWSNEQFF
few,TRBJ1-2,.,TRBV5-6,TGTGCCAGCAGCTTGAAACAGATTAACTATGGCTACACCTTC,CASSLKQINYGYTF
.,TRBJ2-7,TRBD1,TRBV18,TGTGCCAGCTCACACCCCGGGACAGGGTGGGAGCAGTACTTC,CASSHPGTGWEQYF
.,TRBJ1-5,.,TRBV28,TGTGCCAGCAGTCCGCCGGGCGGGAGCAATCAGCCCCAGCATTTT,CASSPPGGSNQPQHF
.,TRBJ2-1,TRBD2,TRBV9,TGTGCCAGCAGCGAGTGGGGTGTGGGTAGCGGGAGGCCCGGGGTGGACGAGCAGTTCTTC,CASSEWGVGSGRPGVDEQFF
.,TRBJ1-4,.,TRBV5-1,TGCGCCAGCAGCCCCGCGGGGGGGGGCAGAAATGAAAAACTGTTTTTT,CASSPAGGGRNEKLFF
.,TRBJ1-5,.,TRBV6-5,TGTGCCAGCAGTACGTGGGCAGGGGAGCCCCAGCATTTT,CASSTWAGEPQHF
.,TRBJ1-5,.,TRBV6-6,TGTGCCAGCAGTTACGGGGCAGGGCAGGCTCAGCCCCAGCATTTT,CASSYGAGQAQPQHF
.,TRBJ2-3,.,TRBV7-9,TGTGCCAGCAGCCAAAGACAGGGAGGGACAGATACGCAGTATTTT,CASSQRQGGTDTQYF
.,TRBJ2-1,TRBD2,TRBV15,TGTGCCACCAGCAGAGATCGGGAGGCTTACAATGAGCAGTTCTTC,CATSRDREAYNEQFF
.,TRBJ2-3,TRBD2,TRBV5-4,TGTGCCAGCAGCTCCCCCTTGGCGGGAGTAGATACGCAGTATTTT,CASSSPLAGVDTQYF
.,TRBJ2-6,.,TRBV30,TGTGCCTGGAGTCCCGGGACCGGGGCCAACGTCCTGACTTTC,CAWSPGTGANVLTF
.,TRBJ1-2,.,TRBV7-9,TGTGCCAGCAGCTTAGGCTCTCTTGGCTACACCTTC,CASSLGSLGYTF
.,TRBJ1-4,.,TRBV25-1,TGTGCCAGCAGTGAAGGCCGTGAGGCGCGGAGTAATGAAAAACTGTTTTTT,CASSEGREARSNEKLFF
once,TRBJ2-7,TRBD1,TRBV5-1,TGCGCCAGCAGCTTGGCCCTCCAGGGGGATCCCTACGAGCAGTACTTC,CASSLALQGDPYEQYF
.,TRBJ2-1,TRBD2,TRBV7-8,TGTGCCAGCAGCTCCCTCTTCCGGGCGGGAGTCGATGAGCAGTTCTTC,CASSSLFRAGVDEQFF
.,TRBJ2-7,TRBD2,TRBV5-8,TGTGCCAGCAGTCGTAGCGGGCCGGCCTACGAGCAGTACTTC,CASSRSGPAYEQYF
.,TRBJ2-2,.,TRBV5-4,TGTGCCAGCAGCTCCTACAGGTCTTCCGGGGAGCTGTTTTTT,CASSSYRSSGELFF
.,TRBJ1-3,TRBD1,TRBV5-1,TGCGCCAGCAGCTTGACAGGGGCTGGAAACACCATATATTTT,CASSLTGAGNTIYF
.,TRBJ1-2,.,TRBV5-4,TGTGCCAGCAGATATGGACAGTCCGGTGGCTACACCTTC,CASRYGQSGGYTF
.,TRBJ1-4,.,TRBV5-1,TGCGCCAGTAGATACCAGACAACTAATGAAAAACTGTTTTTT,CASRYQTTNEKLFF
.,TRBJ2-1,.,TRBV18,TGTGCCAGCTCACCCTTAGTTGGTTCGGGCAATGAGCAGTTCTTC,CASSPLVGSGNEQFF
.,TRBJ2-7,.,TRBV28,TGTGCCAGCAGTACGGGGAACTCCTACGAGCAGTACTTC,CASSTGNSYEQYF
once,TRBJ2-7,.,TRBV6-6,TGTGCCAGCAGTTACTCGGCGGGTTACGAGCAGTACTTC,CASSYSAGYEQYF
.,TRBJ2-2,.,TRBV7-6,TGTGCCAGCAGCTTAGACAGGGCCCGTACCGGGGAGCTGTTTTTT,CASSLDRARTGELFF
.,TRBJ1-4,.,TRBV7-9,TGTGCCAGCAGCTTAGACCGGAATAATGAAAAACTGTTTTTT,CASSLDRNNEKLFF
.,TRBJ1-2,.,TRBV5-6,TGTGCCAGCAGCTTGTTTGACAGAGACTCTGGCTACACCTTC,CASSLFDRDSGYTF
.,TRBJ2-1,.,TRBV11-2,TGTGCCAGCAGCTTAGGGCGGGCTAGCTACAATGAGCAGTTCTTC,CASSLGRASYNEQFF
once,TRBJ2-3,TRBD2,TRBV7-3,TGTGCCAGCAGCTTAGGGACTAGCGGATACACAGATACGCAGTATTTT,CASSLGTSGYTDTQYF
few,TRBJ1-1,.,TRBV21-1,TGTGCCAGCAGTCAACTAAGCGGCGGCACTGAAGCTTTCTTT,CASSQLSGGTEAFF